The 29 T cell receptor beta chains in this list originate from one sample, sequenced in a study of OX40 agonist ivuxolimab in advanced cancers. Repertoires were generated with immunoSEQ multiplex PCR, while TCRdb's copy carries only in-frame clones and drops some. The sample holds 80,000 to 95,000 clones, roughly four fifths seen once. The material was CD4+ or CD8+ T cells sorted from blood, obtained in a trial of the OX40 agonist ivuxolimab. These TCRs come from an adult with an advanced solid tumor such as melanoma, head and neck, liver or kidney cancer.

Written as DNA, the CDR3 is TGCGCCAGCAGCTTGGCCCGGACAGGGGGTAATGAGCAGTTCTTC. This sequence encodes CASSLARTGGNEQFF. This chain joins TRBV5-1 and TRBJ2-1; 10 bases are a match to TRBD1. The CDR3 has 15 residues. J was trimmed by 7 bases and V by 0 bases; bases with no gene match: 4. Germline loops: CDR1 SGHRS, CDR2 YFSETQ. Variable domain in full (rest from reference TRBV5-1 and TRBJ2-1): KAGVTQTPRYLIKTRGQQVTLSCSPISGHRSVSWYQQTPGQGLQFLFEYFSETQRNKGNFPGRFSGRQFSNSRSEMNVSTLELGDSALYLCASSLARTGGNEQFFGPGTRLTVL.

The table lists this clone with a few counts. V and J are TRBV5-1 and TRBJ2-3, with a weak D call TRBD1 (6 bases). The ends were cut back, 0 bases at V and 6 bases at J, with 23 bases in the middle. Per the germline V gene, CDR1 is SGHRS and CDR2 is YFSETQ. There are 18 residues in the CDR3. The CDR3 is CASSLVPQGFTASDTQYF. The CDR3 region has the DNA TGCGCCAGCAGCTTGGTCCCGCAGGGGTTTACGGCATCGGATACGCAGTATTTT.

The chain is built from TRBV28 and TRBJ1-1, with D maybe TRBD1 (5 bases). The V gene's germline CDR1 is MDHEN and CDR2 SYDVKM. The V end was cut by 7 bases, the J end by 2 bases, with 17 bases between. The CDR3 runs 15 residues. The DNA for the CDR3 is TGTGCCAGCACCCCTGATGGGGACGCTAACACTGAAGCTTTCTTT. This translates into CASTPDGDANTEAFF. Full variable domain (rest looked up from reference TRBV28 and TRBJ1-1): DVKVTQSSRYLVKRTGEKVFLECVQDMDHENMFWYRQDPGLGLRLIYFSYDVKMKEKGDIPEGYSVSREKKERFSLILESASTNQTSMYLCASTPDGDANTEAFFGQGTRLTVV.

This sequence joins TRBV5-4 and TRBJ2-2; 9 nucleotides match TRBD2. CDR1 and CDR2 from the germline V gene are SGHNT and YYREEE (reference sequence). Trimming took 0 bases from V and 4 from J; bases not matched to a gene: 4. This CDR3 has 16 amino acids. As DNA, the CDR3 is TGTGCCAGCAGCTTGGCTAGCGGGGAGATCACCGGGGAGCTGTTTTTT. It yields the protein CASSLASGEITGELFF.

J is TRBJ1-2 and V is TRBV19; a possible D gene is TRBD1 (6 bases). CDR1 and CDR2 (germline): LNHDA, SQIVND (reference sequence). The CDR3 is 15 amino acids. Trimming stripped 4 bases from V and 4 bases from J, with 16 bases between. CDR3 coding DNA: TGTGCCAGTAGTACTCAAGGACAGAACGGCTATGGCTACACCTTC. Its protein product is CASSTQGQNGYGYTF.

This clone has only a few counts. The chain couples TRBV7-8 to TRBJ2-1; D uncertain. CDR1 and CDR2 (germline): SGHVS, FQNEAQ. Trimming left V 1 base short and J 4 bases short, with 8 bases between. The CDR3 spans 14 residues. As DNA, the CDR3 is TGTGCCAGCAGCTTAGAGGGCCGTTACAATGAGCAGTTCTTC. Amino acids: CASSLEGRYNEQFF. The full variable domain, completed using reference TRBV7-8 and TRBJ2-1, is GAGVSQSPRYKVAKRGQDVALRCDPISGHVSLFWYQQALGQGPEFLTYFQNEAQLDKSGLPSDRFFAERPEGSVSTLKIQRTQQEDSAVYLCASSLEGRYNEQFFGPGTRLTVL.

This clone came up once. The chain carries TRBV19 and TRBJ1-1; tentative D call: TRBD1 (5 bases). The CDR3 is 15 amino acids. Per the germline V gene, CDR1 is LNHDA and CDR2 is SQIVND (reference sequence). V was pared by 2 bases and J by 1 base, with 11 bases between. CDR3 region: CASSIKPGTNTEAFF. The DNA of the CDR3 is TGTGCCAGTAGTATAAAACCCGGGACGAACACTGAAGCTTTCTTT.

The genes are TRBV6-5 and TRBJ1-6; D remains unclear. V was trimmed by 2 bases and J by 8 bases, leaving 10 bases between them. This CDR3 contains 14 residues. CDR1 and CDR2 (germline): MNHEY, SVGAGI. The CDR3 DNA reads TGTGCCAGCAGTTACAGAGGAAGGGATTCACCCCTCCACTTT. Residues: CASSYRGRDSPLHF.

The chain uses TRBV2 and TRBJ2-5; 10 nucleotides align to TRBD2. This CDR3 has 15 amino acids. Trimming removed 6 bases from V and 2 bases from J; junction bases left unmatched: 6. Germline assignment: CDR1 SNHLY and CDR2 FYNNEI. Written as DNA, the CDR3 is TGTGCCAGCAGCGTAGCGGGGGGAATACAAGAGACCCAGTACTTC. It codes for CASSVAGGIQETQYF. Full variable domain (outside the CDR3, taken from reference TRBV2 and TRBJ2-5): EPEVTQTPSHQVTQMGQEVILRCVPISNHLYFYWYRQILGQKVEFLVSFYNNEISEKSEIFDDQFSVERPDGSNFTLKIRSTKLEDSAMYFCASSVAGGIQETQYFGPGTRLLVL.

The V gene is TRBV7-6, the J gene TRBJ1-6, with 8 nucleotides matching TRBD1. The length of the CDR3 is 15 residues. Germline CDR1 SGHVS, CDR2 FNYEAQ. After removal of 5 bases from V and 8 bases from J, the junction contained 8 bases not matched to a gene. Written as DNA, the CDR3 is TGTGCCAGCAGCCATGCCCAGGGGGCTGATTCACCCCTCCACTTT. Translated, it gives CASSHAQGADSPLHF. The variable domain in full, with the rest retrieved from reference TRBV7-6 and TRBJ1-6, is GAGVSQSPRYKVTKRGQDVALRCDPISGHVSLYWYRQALGQGPEFLTYFNYEAQQDKSGLPNDRFSAERPEGSISTLTIQRTEQRDSAMYRCASSHAQGADSPLHFGNGTRLTVT.

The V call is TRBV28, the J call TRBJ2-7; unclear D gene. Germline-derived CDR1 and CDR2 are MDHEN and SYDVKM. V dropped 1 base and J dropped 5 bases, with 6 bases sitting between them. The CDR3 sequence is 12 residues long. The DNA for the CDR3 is TGTGCCAGCAGTTTATTGGGAAACGAGCAGTACTTC. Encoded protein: CASSLLGNEQYF.

The CDR3 coding sequence is TGTGCCAGCAGTTTCAGGACGGGAGGTTTAGATACGCAGTATTTT. Its protein product is CASSFRTGGLDTQYF. The V gene is TRBV6-1, the J gene TRBJ2-3; the match to TRBD2 covers 7 bases. Germline lookup yields CDR1 MNHNS and CDR2 SASEGT. V lost 5 bases and J lost 5; bases outside the gene matches: 10. This CDR3 has 15 residues.

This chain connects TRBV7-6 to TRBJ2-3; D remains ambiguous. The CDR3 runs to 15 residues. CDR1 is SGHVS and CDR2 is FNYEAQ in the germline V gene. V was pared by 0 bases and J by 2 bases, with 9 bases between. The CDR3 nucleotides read TGTGCCAGCAGCTTAGCGGGTTCTTTCACAGATACGCAGTATTTT. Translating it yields CASSLAGSFTDTQYF.

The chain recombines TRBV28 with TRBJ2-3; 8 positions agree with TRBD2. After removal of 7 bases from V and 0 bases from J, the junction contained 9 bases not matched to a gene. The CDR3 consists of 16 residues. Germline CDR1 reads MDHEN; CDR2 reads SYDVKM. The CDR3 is CASNLSGGASTDTQYF. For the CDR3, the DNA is TGTGCCAGCAACCTATCCGGGGGGGCTAGCACAGATACGCAGTATTTT.

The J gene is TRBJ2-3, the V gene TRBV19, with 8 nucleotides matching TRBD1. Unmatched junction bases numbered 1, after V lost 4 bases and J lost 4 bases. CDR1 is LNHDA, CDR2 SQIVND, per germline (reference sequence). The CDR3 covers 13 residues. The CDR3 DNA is TGTGCCAGTAGTACGACAGGGGCAGATACGCAGTATTTT. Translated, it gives CASSTTGADTQYF.

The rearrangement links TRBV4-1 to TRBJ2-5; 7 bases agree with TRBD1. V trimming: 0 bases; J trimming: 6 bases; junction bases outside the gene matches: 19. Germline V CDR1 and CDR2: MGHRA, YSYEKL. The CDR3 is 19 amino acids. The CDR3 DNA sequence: TGCGCCAGCAGCCAAGAACCAATAGGGCTAAGACAGGGTAGGAAGACCCAGTACTTC. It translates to CASSQEPIGLRQGRKTQYF.

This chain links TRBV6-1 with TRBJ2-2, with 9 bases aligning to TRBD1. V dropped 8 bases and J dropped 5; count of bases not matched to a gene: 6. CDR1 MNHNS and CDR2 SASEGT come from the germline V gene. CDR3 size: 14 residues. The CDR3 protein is CASGQGRGTGELFF. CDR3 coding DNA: TGTGCCAGCGGACAGGGGAGGGGGACCGGGGAGCTGTTTTTT.

The CDR3 DNA reads as TGTGCCAGCAAAACGTCAGTAGGGAGGGAGCTGTTTTTT. Amino acids: CASKTSVGRELFF. The chain is built from TRBV6-1 and TRBJ2-2, with no clear D. V was trimmed by 7 bases and J by 9 bases, leaving 15 bases between them. The CDR3 is made up of 13 amino acids. Germline lookup yields CDR1 MNHNS and CDR2 SASEGT.

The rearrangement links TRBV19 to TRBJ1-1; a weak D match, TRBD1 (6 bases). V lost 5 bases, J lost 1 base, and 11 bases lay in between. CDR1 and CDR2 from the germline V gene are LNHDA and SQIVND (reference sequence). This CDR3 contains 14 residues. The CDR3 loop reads CASSAGQKNTEAFF. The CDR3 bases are TGTGCCAGTAGTGCAGGACAGAAGAACACTGAAGCTTTCTTT.

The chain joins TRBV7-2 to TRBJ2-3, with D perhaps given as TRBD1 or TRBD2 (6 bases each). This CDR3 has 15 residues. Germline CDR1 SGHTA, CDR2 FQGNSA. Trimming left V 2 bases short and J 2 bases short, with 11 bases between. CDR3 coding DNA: TGTGCCAGCAGCTTATCACCGGGGGCCACAGATACGCAGTATTTT. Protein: CASSLSPGATDTQYF.

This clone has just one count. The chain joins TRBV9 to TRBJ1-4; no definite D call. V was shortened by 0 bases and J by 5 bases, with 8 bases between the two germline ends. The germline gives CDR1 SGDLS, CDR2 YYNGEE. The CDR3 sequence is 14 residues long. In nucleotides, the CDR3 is TGTGCCAGCAGCGTAGCTGGCACAAATGAAAAACTGTTTTTT. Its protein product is CASSVAGTNEKLFF.

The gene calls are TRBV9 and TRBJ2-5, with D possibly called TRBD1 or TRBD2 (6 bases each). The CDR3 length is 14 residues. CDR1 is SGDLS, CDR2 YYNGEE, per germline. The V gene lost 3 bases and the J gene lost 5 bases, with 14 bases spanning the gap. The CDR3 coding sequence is TGTGCCAGCAGCGAGGGGGGCACGGGTGAGACCCAGTACTTC. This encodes CASSEGGTGETQYF.

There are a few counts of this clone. As DNA, the CDR3 is TGTGCCAGCAGCTTCGGTAGAGTTGCTTTCTTT. Its protein is CASSFGRVAFF. V gene TRBV7-2 combines with J gene TRBJ1-1; no firm D call. V was cut by 3 bases and J by 11 bases, with 10 bases left in between. The CDR3 has 11 residues. Germline loops: CDR1 SGHTA, CDR2 FQGNSA.

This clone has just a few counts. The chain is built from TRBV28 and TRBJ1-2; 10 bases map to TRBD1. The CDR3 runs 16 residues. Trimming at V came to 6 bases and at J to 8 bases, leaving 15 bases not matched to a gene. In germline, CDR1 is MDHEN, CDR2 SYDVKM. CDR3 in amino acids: CASSSLTGGLTMGYTF. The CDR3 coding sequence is TGTGCCAGCAGCAGTCTGACAGGGGGCCTCACGATGGGCTACACCTTC.

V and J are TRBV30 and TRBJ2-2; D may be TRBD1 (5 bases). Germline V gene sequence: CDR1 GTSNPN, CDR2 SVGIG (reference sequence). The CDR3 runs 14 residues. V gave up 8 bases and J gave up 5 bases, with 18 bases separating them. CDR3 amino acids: CARRQTRATGELFF. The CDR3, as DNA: TGTGCCCGACGCCAAACCAGGGCAACCGGGGAGCTGTTTTTT.

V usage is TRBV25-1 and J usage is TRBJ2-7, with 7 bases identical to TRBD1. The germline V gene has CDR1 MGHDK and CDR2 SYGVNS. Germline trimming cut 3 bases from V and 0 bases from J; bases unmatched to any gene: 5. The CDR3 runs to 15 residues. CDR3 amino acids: CASSERDSSSYEQYF. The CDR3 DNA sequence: TGTGCCAGCAGTGAGAGGGACAGCAGCTCCTACGAGCAGTACTTC.

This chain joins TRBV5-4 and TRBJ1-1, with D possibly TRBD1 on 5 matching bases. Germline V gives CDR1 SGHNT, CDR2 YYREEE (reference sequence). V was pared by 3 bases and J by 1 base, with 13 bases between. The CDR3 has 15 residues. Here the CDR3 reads CASSSSFTGNTEAFF. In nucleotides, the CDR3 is TGTGCCAGCAGCTCGTCCTTCACAGGGAACACTGAAGCTTTCTTT. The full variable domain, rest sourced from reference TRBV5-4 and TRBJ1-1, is ETGVTQSPTHLIKTRGQQVTLRCSSQSGHNTVSWYQQALGQGPQFIFQYYREEENGRGNFPPRFSGLQFPNYSSELNVNALELDDSALYLCASSSSFTGNTEAFFGQGTRLTVV.

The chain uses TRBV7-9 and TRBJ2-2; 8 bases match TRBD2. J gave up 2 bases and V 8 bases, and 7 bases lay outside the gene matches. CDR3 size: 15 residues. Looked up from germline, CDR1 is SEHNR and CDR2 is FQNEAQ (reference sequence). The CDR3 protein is CASAHGGGNTGELFF. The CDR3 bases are TGTGCCAGCGCACACGGGGGGGGTAACACCGGGGAGCTGTTTTTT.

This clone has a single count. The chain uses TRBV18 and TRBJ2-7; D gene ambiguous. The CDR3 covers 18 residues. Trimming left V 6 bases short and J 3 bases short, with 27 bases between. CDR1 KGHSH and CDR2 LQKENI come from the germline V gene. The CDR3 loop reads CASSLYQGTSLKVYEQYF. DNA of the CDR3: TGTGCCAGCTCTCTATACCAAGGTACTTCCCTGAAGGTCTACGAGCAGTACTTC.